Described below is a single TCR beta chain sequence and its context. This sample is drawn from a study of cytotoxic CD8 clonotypes in ibrutinib-treated CLL. Only in-frame clones appear in the TCRdb table, and some are missing; sequencing was by immunoSEQ multiplex PCR. The sample yields roughly 53,000 clones, approximately 54% seen once. In germline, CDR1 is LNHNV, CDR2 YYDKDF (reference sequence). V lost 0 bases and J lost 6, with 9 bases in between. The CDR3 sequence is 14 residues long. This receptor was taken from a human donor with chronic lymphocytic leukemia. This specimen consisted of PBMCs, obtained at disease progression, from a patient treated with ibrutinib. V gene TRBV15 combines with J gene TRBJ2-1; D is unresolved. The CDR3 sequence: CATSRESLPNEQFF. In DNA form, the CDR3 reads TGTGCCACCAGCAGAGAGAGTTTACCCAATGAGCAGTTCTTC. Full variable domain (rest looked up from reference TRBV15 and TRBJ2-1): DAMVIQNPRYQVTQFGKPVTLSCSQTLNHNVMYWYQQKSSQAPKLLFHYYDKDFNNEADTPDNFQSRRPNTSFCFLDIRSPGLGDTAMYLCATSRESLPNEQFFGPGTRLTVL.